This paragraph reports one TCR beta chain. The source of the sample is a study of control samples from healthy donors and cancer patients. The length of the CDR3 is 11 residues. The germline gives CDR1 KGHDR, CDR2 SFDVKD. Trimming removed 5 bases from V and 8 bases from J, with 5 bases in between. TCRdb's table, derived via immunoSEQ multiplex PCR, lists solely in-frame clones and lacks some. The sample includes 90,000 or so clones, about 88% of them seen just once. The receptor was derived from a woman in her 70s in good health. Source material: blood. The chain employs TRBV24-1 and TRBJ1-4, with D possibly TRBD1 on 5 matching bases. CDR3 in amino acids: CATSAGEKLFF. CDR3 nucleotide sequence: TGTGCCACCAGTGCAGGGGAAAAACTGTTTTTT.